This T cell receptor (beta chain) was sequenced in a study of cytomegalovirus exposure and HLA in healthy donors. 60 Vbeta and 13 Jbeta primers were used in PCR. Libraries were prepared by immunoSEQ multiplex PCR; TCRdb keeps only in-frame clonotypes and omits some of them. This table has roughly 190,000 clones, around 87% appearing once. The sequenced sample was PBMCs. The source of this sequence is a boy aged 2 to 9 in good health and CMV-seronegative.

This chain's CDR3 is CASSATGGPSGNTIYF. DNA for the CDR3: TGTGCCAGCAGCGCGACAGGGGGGCCCTCTGGAAACACCATATATTTT. The chain has TRBV7-9 and TRBJ1-3, with 9 bases lining up with TRBD1. Germline trimming cut 5 bases from V and 0 bases from J; bases unmatched to any gene: 5. Germline V CDR1 and CDR2: SEHNR, FQNEAQ (reference sequence). The CDR3 contains 16 residues. Using reference TRBV7-9 and TRBJ1-3 for the parts outside the CDR3, the full variable domain is DTGVSQNPRHKITKRGQNVTFRCDPISEHNRLYWYRQTLGQGPEFLTYFQNEAQLEKSRLLSDRFSAERPKGSFSTLEIQRTEQGDSAMYLCASSATGGPSGNTIYFGEGSWLTVV.